This entry lists 2 T cell receptor beta chains sequenced from one sample in a study of blood T cell repertoires in COVID-19. Using immunoSEQ multiplex PCR, the repertoire was profiled, and TCRdb retains in-frame clones only, with some absent. The table lists roughly 260,000 clones, more than 90% of them singletons. The specimen was peripheral blood. Every receptor here comes from a person under 30 with COVID-19, enrolled during active disease.

The chain uses TRBV4-1 and TRBJ2-5, with 7 bases lining up with TRBD1. V shed 5 bases, J shed 0 bases, and the junction held 9 bases outside the gene matches. Germline-derived CDR1 and CDR2 are MGHRA and YSYEKL. The CDR3 contains 16 residues. The CDR3 loop is CASSARQGPDQETQYF. CDR3 DNA sequence: TGCGCCAGCAGCGCCCGACAGGGACCCGACCAAGAGACCCAGTACTTC.

This chain links TRBV27 with TRBJ1-2, with 7 bases that match TRBD1. V shed 5 bases and J 6 bases; nucleotides not matched to a gene: 6. CDR1 is MNHEY and CDR2 is SMNVEV in the germline V gene (reference sequence). CDR3 size: 13 residues. CDR3 sequence: CASSVGQFDGYTF. CDR3 sequence (DNA): TGTGCCAGCAGTGTGGGACAGTTCGATGGCTACACCTTC.